What follows is one T cell receptor beta chain and its context. The sample is drawn from a study of blood T cell repertoires in COVID-19. Study-wide context: Acute and convalescent COVID-19 samples came from the United States, Italy and Spain. T cells, B-cell-depleted T cells, or PBMCs provided the cDNA or gDNA that served as material.

This CDR3 spans 15 amino acids. CDR1 and CDR2 from the germline V gene are MDHEN and SYDVKM. Trimming stripped 6 bases from V and 1 base from J, with 15 bases between. Authors' data handling: How many nucleated cells were present was estimated from reference gene primer amplification. Libraries were prepared by immunoSEQ multiplex PCR; TCRdb keeps only in-frame clonotypes and omits some of them. For V, J and clone size, that table is used; D and trimming come from the DNA. The table shows about 160,000 clones, with roughly four fifths occurring only once. This chain joins TRBV28 and TRBJ1-1, with no clear D. The source of this sequence is a woman aged 80 or older with acute or convalescent COVID-19. The sequenced sample was peripheral blood. The CDR3 sequence is CASSPTGVRNTEAFF. The CDR3 DNA reads TGTGCCAGCAGCCCAACCGGGGTTCGGAACACTGAAGCTTTCTTT.